The clone carrying this TCR beta chain was recorded many times. Antigen: not known. Study results and limitations: Greatest tumor Treg TCR overlap was with tumor naive CD4+ cells.

CDR1 and CDR2 from the germline V gene are MNHNS and SASEGT. This CDR3 spans 13 amino acids. V was clipped by 6 bases and J by 1 base, with 9 bases between them. After constant-region reverse-primer amplification, full-length variable regions underwent semi-nested PCR with Nested Universal Primer A. TCRdb re-derived calls from the 5' RACE reads in MiXCR, one entry per CDR3 protein. Altogether over 55,000 distinct CDR3 sequences are present, around 30% being singletons, with the ten largest covering approximately 2.2%. Purified naive CD4+ T cells were depleted of CD25+ Tregs. The sample consisted of tumor-infiltrating naive CD4+ T cells sorted from the breast tumor. Subset meaning: naive CD4+ T cells, CD4+CD45RA+CD25-. The TCR sequence derives from a female donor with breast cancer. The J gene is TRBJ1-1, the V gene TRBV6-1; D is undetermined. This chain's CDR3 is CASRDTENTEAFF. The CDR3 region has the DNA TGTGCCAGCAGAGATACAGAGAACACTGAAGCTTTCTTT.